The 23 T cell receptor beta chains below were found in one sample sequenced in a study of cytomegalovirus exposure and HLA in healthy donors. Vbeta (60) and Jbeta (13) primers were used in the PCR. Here immunoSEQ multiplex PCR was the method, and the copy in TCRdb shows in-frame clones only, minus some. The sample shows 100,000 to 150,000 clones, approximately 78% of them seen only once. Sequencing was done on a sample of PBMCs. These receptors originate from a woman in her thirties in good health and CMV-seronegative.

J is TRBJ1-2 and V is TRBV4-3, with a tentative D call TRBD1 (6 bases). CDR1 and CDR2 from the germline V gene are LGHNA and YSLEER. The germline V and J ends were trimmed by 5 bases and 0 bases, with 10 bases remaining between them. The CDR3 runs 14 residues. The CDR3 loop reads CASSWTVSNYGYTF. The CDR3 DNA follows: TGCGCCAGCAGCTGGACAGTGTCTAACTATGGCTACACCTTC.

The chain carries TRBV12-5 and TRBJ2-7; 8 bases line up with TRBD2. Per germline, CDR1 LGHNT and CDR2 FRNRAP. CDR3 length equals 18 residues. The junction had 10 bases not matched to a gene; V was cut back by 0 bases and J by 0 bases. The CDR3 sequence: CASGLVLSAGGRSYEQYF. For the CDR3, the DNA is TGTGCTAGTGGTTTGGTATTATCGGCGGGAGGCCGCTCCTACGAGCAGTACTTC.

The gene calls are TRBV18 and TRBJ2-2; 10 positions agree with TRBD1. This CDR3 is 16 amino acids long. V lost 2 bases and J lost 5; bases outside the gene matches: 5. CDR1 is KGHSH and CDR2 is LQKENI in the germline V gene. CDR3 nucleotide sequence: TGTGCCAGCTCACCAACCGGACAGGGGGGGACCGGGGAGCTGTTTTTT. This codes for CASSPTGQGGTGELFF.

The gene calls are TRBV7-2 and TRBJ2-2; 8 bases align to TRBD1. V gave up 5 bases and J gave up 6 bases; unmatched junction bases: 8. The CDR3 spans 15 residues. CDR1 is SGHTA, CDR2 FQGNSA, per germline. The CDR3: CASSVSRTGPGELFF. DNA for the CDR3: TGTGCCAGCAGCGTTAGTAGGACAGGGCCCGGGGAGCTGTTTTTT.

The V and J genes are TRBV15 and TRBJ1-3, with a tentative D call TRBD1 (5 bases). The CDR3 has 16 residues. Germline loops: CDR1 LNHNV, CDR2 YYDKDF (reference sequence). V lost 0 bases and J lost 4, with 13 bases in between. The CDR3 here is CATSRDAGLAGNTIYF. DNA for the CDR3: TGTGCCACCAGCAGAGATGCGGGACTGGCCGGAAACACCATATATTTT.

The rearrangement links TRBV6-6 to TRBJ1-1; a possible D gene is TRBD1 (6 bases). The ends were cut back, 3 bases at V and 3 bases at J, with 11 bases in the middle. Germline V CDR1 and CDR2: MNHNY, SVGAGI (reference sequence). This CDR3 comprises 14 residues. CDR3 protein: CASSYGGADTEAFF. In DNA, the CDR3 is TGTGCCAGCAGTTATGGGGGGGCCGACACTGAAGCTTTCTTT.

The CDR3 bases are TGTGCCAGTAGTATGGGACAGATTAATGAAAAACTGTTTTTT. This codes for CASSMGQINEKLFF. This rearrangement joins TRBV19 to TRBJ1-4, with 7 bases lining up with TRBD1. Germline trimming cut 3 bases from V and 4 bases from J; bases unmatched to any gene: 2. Germline V CDR1 and CDR2: LNHDA, SQIVND (reference sequence). The CDR3 is 14 amino acids.

This clone was seen once. This CDR3 is CASSPWTEIEKLFF. In nucleotides, the CDR3 is TGTGCCAGCAGCCCTTGGACAGAAATTGAAAAACTGTTTTTT. The chain is built from TRBV11-2 and TRBJ1-4; possibly TRBD1 for D (6 bases). Trimming took 5 bases from V and 7 from J, leaving 14 bases between them. This CDR3 has 14 amino acids. Germline CDR1 SGHAT, CDR2 FQNNGV.

V and J are TRBV6-5 and TRBJ2-3, with 8 bases aligning to TRBD2. The CDR3 is 15 amino acids. From germline, CDR1 is MNHEY and CDR2 SVGAGI. Trimming cost V 6 bases and J 3 bases; bases outside gene matches: 8. The CDR3 DNA follows: TGTGCCAGCAGCCGGACGGGGGGGGCTACAGATACGCAGTATTTT. As protein: CASSRTGGATDTQYF.

This rearrangement joins TRBV4-1 to TRBJ2-4; 10 nucleotides align to TRBD2. V lost 2 bases and J lost 4; bases outside the gene matches: 14. Germline lookup yields CDR1 MGHRA and CDR2 YSYEKL. The CDR3 length is 19 residues. The CDR3 DNA is TGCGCCAGCAGCCAAACAGACGGACTAGCGGTCGCGGGGAAAAACATTCAGTACTTC. Amino acids: CASSQTDGLAVAGKNIQYF.

The sample holds one count of this clone. The CDR3 DNA is TGCGCCAGCAGCCCCAACGGACAGGCTCAGGATGGCTACACCTTC. It encodes CASSPNGQAQDGYTF. The chain links TRBV4-1 to TRBJ1-2, with 7 bases that match TRBD1. V shed 4 bases, J shed 6 bases, and the junction held 11 bases outside the gene matches. The CDR3 length is 15 residues. Germline V gene lookup returns CDR1 MGHRA and CDR2 YSYEKL.

The chain uses TRBV2 and TRBJ2-6; 7 bases fit TRBD1. CDR1 SNHLY and CDR2 FYNNEI come from the germline V gene. The CDR3 is 16 amino acids. After removal of 8 bases from V and 1 base from J, the junction contained 8 bases not matched to a gene. In nucleotides, the CDR3 is TGTGCCAGCGAAATAGGGGGCCTATCTGGGGCCAACGTCCTGACTTTC. Protein sequence: CASEIGGLSGANVLTF.

This chain links TRBV30 with TRBJ1-2; 9 nucleotides agree with TRBD1. Germline-derived CDR1 and CDR2 are GTSNPN and SVGIG (reference sequence). The length of the CDR3 is 12 residues. The V segment lost 6 bases and the J segment 4 bases; nucleotides outside the gene matches: 3. The CDR3 DNA follows: TGTGCCTGTTCGACAGGGGGCTATGGCTACACCTTC. This gives the protein CACSTGGYGYTF.

The genes are TRBV18 and TRBJ1-4; 11 positions agree with TRBD1. This CDR3 region has 14 residues. Trimming cost V 3 bases and J 8 bases; bases outside gene matches: 2. Looked up from germline, CDR1 is KGHSH and CDR2 is LQKENI. In DNA form, the CDR3 reads TGTGCCAGCTCACCGGGACAGGGGGACGAAAAACTGTTTTTT. Its protein product is CASSPGQGDEKLFF.

The rearrangement links TRBV25-1 to TRBJ1-4; D not resolved. The CDR3 length is 17 residues. Germline V lookup: CDR1 MGHDK, CDR2 SYGVNS. V dropped 3 bases and J dropped 0 bases, with 14 bases sitting between them. In DNA form, the CDR3 reads TGTGCCAGCAGTGAGCCTCTGGCCGTTGCAACTAATGAAAAACTGTTTTTT. Protein sequence: CASSEPLAVATNEKLFF.

The chain employs TRBV10-3 and TRBJ1-2; 9 bases agree with TRBD1. The CDR3 consists of 15 residues. After removal of 5 bases from V and 6 bases from J, the junction contained 10 bases not matched to a gene. Looked up from germline, CDR1 is ENHRY and CDR2 is SYGVKD. The CDR3: CAISQPQGASDGYTF. The DNA of the CDR3 is TGTGCCATCAGTCAGCCACAGGGGGCGTCGGATGGCTACACCTTC.

The chain has TRBV2 and TRBJ1-3; no clear D gene. V was shortened by 2 bases and J by 1 base, with 15 bases between the two germline ends. The CDR3 has 17 amino acids. The germline gives CDR1 SNHLY, CDR2 FYNNEI. DNA for the CDR3: TGTGCCAGCAGTGAATCTCTAACGCGAAAGTCTGGAAACACCATATATTTT. It codes for CASSESLTRKSGNTIYF. The full variable domain, its missing parts supplied by reference TRBV2 and TRBJ1-3, is EPEVTQTPSHQVTQMGQEVILRCVPISNHLYFYWYRQILGQKVEFLVSFYNNEISEKSEIFDDQFSVERPDGSNFTLKIRSTKLEDSAMYFCASSESLTRKSGNTIYFGEGSWLTVV.

The gene calls are TRBV5-1 and TRBJ2-5, with TRBD2 matching over 12 bases. The J segment lost 3 bases and the V segment lost 0 bases, leaving 3 bases of the junction unmatched. Germline lookup yields CDR1 SGHRS and CDR2 YFSETQ. The CDR3 consists of 16 residues. Written as DNA, the CDR3 is TGCGCCAGCAGCTTGGTGACTAGCGGGGGCAAAGAGACCCAGTACTTC. Its protein product is CASSLVTSGGKETQYF. Based on the CDR3 plus reference TRBV5-1 and TRBJ2-5, the full variable domain is KAGVTQTPRYLIKTRGQQVTLSCSPISGHRSVSWYQQTPGQGLQFLFEYFSETQRNKGNFPGRFSGRQFSNSRSEMNVSTLELGDSALYLCASSLVTSGGKETQYFGPGTRLLVL.

To note about this clone: One junction end disagrees with the germline gene, perhaps due to a read error. The chain uses TRBV7-8 and TRBJ1-2; no definite D call. In germline, CDR1 is SGHVS, CDR2 FQNEAQ. CDR3 size: 12 residues. The CDR3 spells CSSSLAQDGYTF. The DNA for the CDR3 is TGTTCCAGCAGCTTAGCGCAGGATGGCTACACCTTC.

The chain employs TRBV6-6 and TRBJ2-3; D call uncertain. Germline V gene sequence: CDR1 MNHNY, CDR2 SVGAGI (reference sequence). V was trimmed by 7 bases and J by 0 bases, leaving 11 bases between them. This CDR3 is 14 amino acids long. The CDR3 spells CASIKETSTDTQYF. DNA for the CDR3: TGTGCCAGCATTAAGGAGACTAGCACAGATACGCAGTATTTT.

The table lists this clone with a few counts. The chain joins TRBV9 to TRBJ2-1, with a tentative D call TRBD1 (6 bases). This CDR3 region has 13 residues. Trimming stripped 4 bases from V and 4 bases from J, with 9 bases between. CDR1 is SGDLS, CDR2 YYNGEE, per germline. In DNA, the CDR3 is TGTGCCAGCAGCACTACAGGGTACAATGAGCAGTTCTTC. Translating it yields CASSTTGYNEQFF.

The CDR3 here is CASSFGQGALTEAFF. As DNA, the CDR3 is TGTGCCAGCAGTTTTGGACAGGGGGCGCTTACTGAAGCTTTCTTT. The V gene is TRBV6-6, the J gene TRBJ1-1; 11 bases align to TRBD1. The CDR3 covers 15 residues. V lost 4 bases to trimming and J lost 5 bases; unmatched junction nucleotides: 6. CDR1 and CDR2 from the germline V gene are MNHNY and SVGAGI (reference sequence).

This sequence joins TRBV4-1 and TRBJ2-6; 7 nucleotides line up with TRBD1. Trimming took 0 bases from V and 0 from J; bases not matched to a gene: 8. Looked up from germline, CDR1 is MGHRA and CDR2 is YSYEKL. This CDR3 is 19 amino acids long. The CDR3, as DNA: TGCGCCAGCAGCCAAGACCGGTGGGACAGTATCTCTGGGGCCAACGTCCTGACTTTC. Protein: CASSQDRWDSISGANVLTF.